The rows below give T cell receptor beta chains drawn from one sample of a study of cytomegalovirus exposure and HLA in healthy donors. Assay: immunoSEQ multiplex PCR; the TCRdb copy retains only in-frame clones and omits some. Of roughly 240,000 clones listed, about four fifths were seen once; the top ten hold 4.5% to 6%. Material: PBMCs. Every receptor here comes from a woman aged 40 to 49 in good health and CMV-seropositive. Each CDR3 is given with its conserved first and last residue. A D gene is named only where the DNA matches it firmly. A row's size may be missing; if present it is once, few, many or a size class.

TRBJ2-7	TRBV13	few	-	TGTGCCAGCAGCTGGAGGGGGCGGGGCTCCTACGAGCAGTACTTC	CASSWRGRGSYEQYF
TRBJ1-5	TRBV2	-	-	TGTGCCAGCAGGCTACAGGGCACGCAGCATTTT	CASRLQGTQHF
TRBJ1-5	TRBV28	-	-	TGTGCCAGCAGTTTATCCGTGTCTCTTTTTCATCAGCCCCAGCATTTT	CASSLSVSLFHQPQHF
TRBJ2-1	TRBV18	-	-	TGTGCCAGCTCCCACGACAGTGGGGGCCGAGATGAGCAGTTCTTC	CASSHDSGGRDEQFF
TRBJ1-1	TRBV4-2	-	-	TGTGCCAGCAGCCCACCTGATCGAGGCACTGAAGCTTTCTTT	CASSPPDRGTEAFF
TRBJ2-3	TRBV30	-	TRBD2	TGTGCCTGGAGACTTAGCGGGACAGATACGCAGTATTTT	CAWRLSGTDTQYF
TRBJ2-7	TRBV15	once	TRBD1	TGTGCCACCAGCACCCAGACAGGGAACTACGAGCAGTACTTC	CATSTQTGNYEQYF
TRBJ2-1	TRBV19	-	TRBD2	TGTGCCAGTAGTATAGGGCTAATGACTAGCGGGCGGAATGAGCAGTTCTTC	CASSIGLMTSGRNEQFF
TRBJ2-7	TRBV6-6	-	-	TGTGCCAGCAGTTACTCCCTCGCCAGGGGATTCTACGAGCAGTACTTC	CASSYSLARGFYEQYF
TRBJ2-2	TRBV19	-	TRBD1	TGTGCCAGTAGACATCGACAGGGGGCGCAAGGGGAGCTGTTTTTT	CASRHRQGAQGELFF
TRBJ1-2	TRBV4-3	once	-	TGCGCCAGCAGCCAAGATCAACGGGTTTTTCGTGGCTACACCTTC	CASSQDQRVFRGYTF
TRBJ2-3	TRBV6-5	-	TRBD2	TGTGCCAGCACCCAAAGCGGGAGTCGTACAGATACGCAGTATTTT	CASTQSGSRTDTQYF
TRBJ2-1	TRBV19	-	TRBD2	TGTGCCAGTAAGCTAGCGGGAGGTAATGAGCAGTTCTTC	CASKLAGGNEQFF
TRBJ2-5	TRBV25-1	-	TRBD2	TGTGCCAGCAGTGAAGGGTCTAGCGGGAGAAAGAGGGAGACCCAGTACTTC	CASSEGSSGRKRETQYF
TRBJ1-1	TRBV7-9	-	-	TGTGCCAGCAGTTCCAGGGTCACTGAAGCTTTCTTT	CASSSRVTEAFF
TRBJ2-7	TRBV19	-	-	TGTGCCAGTAGTATCGGAAGGGAGTGGTACTTC	CASSIGREWYF
TRBJ1-2	TRBV7-2	-	-	TGTGCCAGCAGCTTAGACGGTAGTGGTGACTATGGCTACACCTTC	CASSLDGSGDYGYTF
TRBJ2-5	TRBV21-1	once	-	TGTGCCAGCAGCAAAGCGGATCGGGGGGCTAAAGAGACCCAGTACTTC	CASSKADRGAKETQYF
TRBJ1-5	TRBV5-5	-	-	TGTGCCAGCAGCTTGCCGTTTAGCAATCAGCCCCAGCATTTT	CASSLPFSNQPQHF
TRBJ2-7	TRBV6-5	-	TRBD2	TGTGCCAGCAGTTACGTGGGGGGGAGCCCCTACGAGCAGTACTTC	CASSYVGGSPYEQYF
TRBJ1-1	TRBV15	once	-	TGTGCCACCAGCAGTGAACAGGGCGGCACTGAAGCTTTCTTT	CATSSEQGGTEAFF
TRBJ1-1	TRBV14	-	-	TGTGCCAGCAGCCAAGATTGGGGGCCTTGGGCTGAAGCTTTCTTT	CASSQDWGPWAEAFF
TRBJ1-2	TRBV12-5	-	-	TGTGCTAGTGGTTCCCCCGCGGGGGGCTATGGCTACACCTTC	CASGSPAGGYGYTF
TRBJ1-6	TRBV9	-	-	TGTGCCAGCAGCGTAGGAGTGGCAGGGAATTCACCCCTCCACTTT	CASSVGVAGNSPLHF
TRBJ2-7	TRBV10-3	-	-	TGTGCCATCAGCCCACTACAGGGGGGGGGCTCCTACGAGCAGTACTTC	CAISPLQGGGSYEQYF
TRBJ2-2	TRBV30	-	-	TGTGCCTGGAGTGTGGCCCTTCAGGTTAACACCGGGGAGCTGTTTTTT	CAWSVALQVNTGELFF
TRBJ1-6	TRBV5-6	-	-	TGTGCCAGCAGCTCCGGGGGTCAGGGCGACAATTCACCCCTCCACTTT	CASSSGGQGDNSPLHF
TRBJ2-7	TRBV25-1	-	TRBD1	TGTGCCAGCAAAGGAACAGGGGGTTTCGAGCAGTACTTC	CASKGTGGFEQYF
TRBJ1-1	TRBV6-5	-	-	TGTGCCAGCAGTCGAACAGGGTCCGCTTACACTGAAGCTTTCTTT	CASSRTGSAYTEAFF
TRBJ2-3	TRBV10-3	-	TRBD2	TGTGCCATCAGGACTAGCGGGGACACAGATACGCAGTATTTT	CAIRTSGDTDTQYF
TRBJ2-7	TRBV19	-	TRBD1	TGTGCCAGTAGTATATACAGGGGGCCGAGCTCCTACGAGCAGTACTTC	CASSIYRGPSSYEQYF